This T cell receptor beta chain was recorded in a study of cytomegalovirus exposure and HLA in healthy donors. Some clones are missing from TCRdb's copy, which holds only in-frame ones; the method was immunoSEQ multiplex PCR. Of tens of thousands of clones listed, approximately 80% are singletons. Germline V gene lookup returns CDR1 LGHNA and CDR2 YNFKEQ. This CDR3 region has 18 residues. The ends were cut back, 5 bases at V and 0 bases at J, with 20 bases in the middle. The genes are TRBV4-2 and TRBJ1-3, with D maybe TRBD1 (6 bases). The source of this sequence is a man in his thirties or forties in good health and CMV-seronegative. Sequencing was carried out using PBMCs. The CDR3 DNA reads TGTGCCAGCAGCTCGTTAGTACGGGTGGGGGCCTCTGGAAACACCATATATTTT. Amino acids: CASSSLVRVGASGNTIYF.